A selection of T cell receptor beta chains follows, all from one sample in a study of blood T cell repertoires in COVID-19. TCRdb's table, derived via immunoSEQ multiplex PCR, lists solely in-frame clones and lacks some. The data contain about 120,000 clones, roughly 90% of them singletons. Sequencing input: peripheral blood. Receptors originate from a man in his forties or fifties with acute or convalescent COVID-19. The CDR3 runs from the conserved cysteine through the conserved F or W.

V	CDR3
TRBV9	CASSPSGGWNNEQFF
TRBV5-6	CASSKTGVSYEQYF
TRBV3-1/TRBV3-2	CASSQDFWTSGRGEQYF
TRBV11-2	CASSLTVSNQPQHF
TRBV27	CASSSNRRSTEAFF
TRBV4-1	CASSQDKDFYEQYF
TRBV30	CACPGQGFGNTEAFF
TRBV5-1	CASSRTGGDSPLHF
TRBV6-5	CASSPRTGPAYEQYF
TRBV15	CAARDRGQEKLFF
TRBV2	CASSRGGPDRSWDQPQHF
TRBV5-6	CASSLAGRENIQYF
TRBV7-2	CASSLVTFAGELFF
TRBV7-8	CASSPPQETQYF
TRBV24-1	CATSDSVDNQPQHF
TRBV19	CASSIAASGVIYEQYF
TRBV30	CASEQDSFSPLHF
TRBV7-2	CASSTGQGDIETQYF
TRBV19	CASRWEEGELFF
TRBV28	CASSLTGPNQPQHF
TRBV7-9	CASSLTRGSNGYTF
TRBV5-1	CASSWREAPPSYEQYF
TRBV30	CAWSVQGTHYGYTF
TRBV5-1	CASSGTDSSYEQYF
TRBV5-1	CASMASGSGEQYF
TRBV27	CASSRGQGNEQYF
TRBV15	CATRWGKGMNTEAFF